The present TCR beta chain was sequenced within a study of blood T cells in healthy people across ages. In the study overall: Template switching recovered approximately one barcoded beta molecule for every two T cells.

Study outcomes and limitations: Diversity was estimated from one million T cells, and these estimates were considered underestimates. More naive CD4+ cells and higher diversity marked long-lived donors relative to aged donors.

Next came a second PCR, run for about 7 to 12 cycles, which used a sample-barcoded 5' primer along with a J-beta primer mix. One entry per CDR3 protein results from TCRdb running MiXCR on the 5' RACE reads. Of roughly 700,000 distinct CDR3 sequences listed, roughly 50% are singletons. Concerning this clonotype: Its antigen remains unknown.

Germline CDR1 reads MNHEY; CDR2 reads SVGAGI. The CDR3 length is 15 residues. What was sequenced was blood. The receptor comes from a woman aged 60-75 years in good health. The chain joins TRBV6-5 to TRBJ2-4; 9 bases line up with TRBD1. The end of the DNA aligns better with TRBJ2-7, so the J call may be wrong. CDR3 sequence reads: CASSYLRDRDHEQYF. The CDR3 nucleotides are TGTGCCAGCAGTTACCTCCGGGACAGGGACCACGAGCAGTACTTC.